These T cell receptor beta chains were read from a single sample in a study of beta chain features in type 1 diabetes. Only in-frame clones appear in the TCRdb table, and some are missing; sequencing was by immunoSEQ multiplex PCR. The profile shows 640,000 or so clones, roughly 13% of them singletons. The sequenced sample consisted of naive CD4+ T cells from blood. All receptors come from a man aged 18 to 29 with type 1 diabetes. Each CDR3 is given with its conserved first and last residue. A D gene is named only where the DNA matches it firmly. The size field is filled for only some rows; it gives once, few, many or a size class.

V,J,size,D,CDR3,DNA
TRBV5-1,TRBJ2-2,few,.,CASSTGPGPRNTGELFF,TGCGCCAGCAGCACAGGACCGGGACCCCGGAACACCGGGGAGCTGTTTTTT
TRBV6-5,TRBJ2-3,few,TRBD1,CASRQGARTDTQYF,TGTGCCAGCAGACAGGGGGCGCGGACAGATACGCAGTATTTT
TRBV9,TRBJ2-7,few,TRBD1,CASSLGTGRYEQYF,TGTGCCAGCAGCCTAGGGACAGGACGGTACGAGCAGTACTTC
TRBV27,TRBJ2-1,few,TRBD2,CASSGRTSGRNLVEQFF,TGTGCCAGCAGTGGAAGGACTAGCGGGAGGAATCTCGTTGAGCAGTTCTTC
TRBV9,TRBJ2-6,.,.,CASSPRTLSVLTF,TGTGCCAGCAGCCCAAGGACCCTGTCCGTCCTGACTTTC
TRBV4-2,TRBJ1-2,.,.,CASSQGGTNYGYTF,TGTGCCAGCAGCCAAGGGGGCACCAACTATGGCTACACCTTC
TRBV6-5,TRBJ2-3,few,TRBD2,CASSDQREGDTQYF,TGTGCCAGCAGTGACCAGCGGGAGGGGGATACGCAGTATTTT
TRBV11-2,TRBJ2-3,.,.,CASSSQHTSTDTQYF,TGTGCCAGCAGCTCCCAGCACACTAGCACAGATACGCAGTATTTT
TRBV2,TRBJ1-5,.,.,CASRLDQGQPQHF,TGTGCCAGCAGACTCGACCAGGGACAGCCCCAGCATTTT
TRBV19,TRBJ2-1,.,TRBD1,CASSGWDRGHNEQFF,TGTGCCAGTAGTGGGTGGGACAGGGGGCATAATGAGCAGTTCTTC
TRBV4-3,TRBJ1-6,few,.,CASSQSAERDSPLHF,TGCGCCAGCAGCCAAAGCGCGGAGAGAGATTCACCCCTCCACTTT
TRBV18,TRBJ2-5,.,TRBD1,CASSTRQGQETQYF,TGTGCCAGCTCAACTCGACAGGGCCAAGAGACCCAGTACTTC
TRBV30,TRBJ2-3,.,TRBD1,CAWLGGQSHSTDTQYF,TGTGCCTGGCTAGGGGGACAGAGCCATAGTACAGATACGCAGTATTTT
TRBV2,TRBJ2-2,.,TRBD2,CASSEVPSGRTGELFF,TGTGCCAGCAGTGAAGTGCCTAGCGGGCGCACCGGGGAGCTGTTTTTT
TRBV5-1,TRBJ2-1,few,TRBD2,CASSLGLAGYNEQFF,TGCGCCAGCAGCTTAGGACTAGCGGGGTACAATGAGCAGTTCTTC
TRBV7-9,TRBJ1-2,few,TRBD1,CASSSGTGTIGGYTF,TGTGCCAGCAGCTCCGGGACAGGGACTATCGGTGGCTACACCTTC
TRBV7-9,TRBJ2-7,.,.,CASSPREEVRDLHF,TGTGCCAGCAGCCCCCGCGAGGAAGTGCGGGACCTCCACTTC
TRBV15,TRBJ1-6,few,.,CATSRRGSGVYNSPLHF,TGTGCCACCAGCCGCCGGGGGTCTGGGGTCTATAATTCACCCCTCCACTTT
TRBV28,TRBJ1-2,many,TRBD1,CASSLGQNYGYTF,TGTGCCAGCAGTTTGGGACAGAACTATGGCTACACCTTC
TRBV4-3,TRBJ2-5,.,.,CASSQRGSQETQYF,TGCGCCAGCAGCCAAAGGGGGTCTCAAGAGACCCAGTACTTC
TRBV7-9,TRBJ1-6,.,.,CASSAGTLNSPLHF,TGTGCCAGCAGCGCCGGGACGTTGAATTCACCCCTCCACTTT
TRBV9,TRBJ2-1,.,.,CASTGGSSYNEQFF,TGTGCCAGCACTGGCGGAAGCTCCTACAATGAGCAGTTCTTC
TRBV11-1,TRBJ2-5,few,TRBD1,CASSRKDRAIQETQYF,TGTGCCAGCAGCCGAAAGGACAGGGCCATTCAAGAGACCCAGTACTTC
TRBV5-1,TRBJ1-6,.,TRBD1,CASSNPRGTANSPLHF,TGCGCCAGCAGCAACCCCCGGGGGACAGCAAATTCACCCCTCCACTTT
TRBV18,TRBJ2-7,few,.,CASSPIAGTYEQYF,TGTGCCAGCTCACCAATTGCAGGTACATATGAGCAGTACTTC
TRBV11-2,TRBJ1-4,.,.,CASRQQINEKLFF,TGTGCCAGCCGCCAACAGATTAATGAAAAACTGTTTTTT
TRBV27,TRBJ1-2,few,TRBD1,CAVQDRGGGGYTF,TGTGCCGTACAAGACCGAGGGGGCGGTGGCTACACCTTC
TRBV27,TRBJ2-7,.,TRBD2,CASSFHGTNQRYEQYF,TGTGCCAGCAGTTTTCATGGGACTAACCAACGGTACGAGCAGTACTTC
TRBV29-1,TRBJ1-2,few,.,CSVEDRGGYTF,TGCAGCGTTGAAGATCGAGGCGGCTACACCTTC
TRBV7-2,TRBJ2-1,few,.,CASSFQAASYNEQFF,TGTGCCAGCAGCTTCCAGGCAGCCTCCTACAATGAGCAGTTCTTC
TRBV29-1,TRBJ1-1,.,TRBD1,CSVAQGAVDTEAFF,TGCAGCGTCGCGCAGGGGGCGGTGGACACTGAAGCTTTCTTT
TRBV19,TRBJ2-6,few,.,CASQGQFSGANVLTF,TGTGCCAGTCAAGGACAGTTCTCTGGGGCCAACGTCCTGACTTTC
TRBV30,TRBJ1-5,.,.,CAWSVGFDQPQHF,TGTGCCTGGAGTGTAGGGTTCGATCAGCCCCAGCATTTT
TRBV5-6,TRBJ2-1,few,.,CASSSLLRSYNEQFF,TGTGCCAGCAGCTCCCTTCTACGGTCCTACAATGAGCAGTTCTTC
TRBV5-1,TRBJ2-7,few,.,CASSFPTGLFSYEQYF,TGCGCCAGCAGCTTTCCCACAGGGCTCTTTTCCTACGAGCAGTACTTC
TRBV7-9,TRBJ2-5,few,.,CASSPEGETQYF,TGTGCCAGCAGCCCGGAGGGGGAGACCCAGTACTTC
TRBV2,TRBJ2-3,.,.,CASSDGVEDTQYF,TGTGCCAGCAGTGATGGGGTAGAGGATACGCAGTATTTT
TRBV4-2,TRBJ1-2,.,TRBD1,CASSQDPGGIGYTF,TGTGCCAGCAGCCAAGATCCAGGGGGCATTGGCTACACCTTC
TRBV6-4,TRBJ1-2,once,TRBD1,CASSHRRTGGAGNYGYTF,TGTGCCAGCAGCCACCGAAGGACAGGGGGCGCGGGGAACTATGGCTACACCTTC
TRBV5-1,TRBJ2-2,.,TRBD1,CASRQNRGRKTGELFF,TGCGCCAGCAGACAAAACAGGGGGCGCAAAACCGGGGAGCTGTTTTTT
TRBV14,TRBJ2-7,.,TRBD1,CASSQVPGQGPYEQYF,TGTGCCAGCAGCCAAGTACCGGGACAGGGTCCCTACGAGCAGTACTTC
TRBV18,TRBJ2-7,few,.,CATRTVAYSEQYF,TGTGCCACCCGGACGGTGGCGTATTCCGAGCAGTACTTC